The text below deals with one TCR beta chain. Researchers ran the PCR with 60 Vbeta and 13 Jbeta primers. TCRdb's table, derived via immunoSEQ multiplex PCR, lists solely in-frame clones and lacks some. The data contain about 170,000 clones, approximately 78% of them singletons. This entry belongs to a study of cytomegalovirus exposure and HLA in healthy donors. Sequenced: PBMCs. The clonotype comes from a girl between 2 and 10 years old in good health and CMV-seropositive.

CDR3 bases: TGTGCCAGCAGCTTGGGGGTGGGGGAGGGAATGGAGACCCAGTACTTC. It codes for CASSLGVGEGMETQYF. The chain combines TRBV5-5 with TRBJ2-5; the match to TRBD2 covers 7 bases. V shed 0 bases and J 5 bases; nucleotides not matched to a gene: 10. In germline, CDR1 is SGHKS, CDR2 YYEKEE (reference sequence). This CDR3 comprises 16 residues.